This entry features one TCR beta chain sequence. TCRdb re-derived calls from the 5' RACE reads in MiXCR, one entry per CDR3 protein. Of about 44,000 distinct CDR3 sequences listed, roughly an eighth were seen once; the top ten hold 55% to 60%. The CDR3 is 17 residues long. In germline, CDR1 is SNHLY, CDR2 FYNNEI. The V and J ends lost 4 bases and 3 bases, in that order; junction bases with no gene match: 11. The sample is drawn from a study of spatial heterogeneity in lung cancer. Regarding time point: sample taken at primary tumor resection. The clonotype comes from a male donor with early-stage non-small cell lung cancer. The chain uses TRBV2 and TRBJ2-7; 11 nucleotides agree with TRBD2. This specimen consisted of PBMCs, obtained at surgery. This CDR3 is CASSGGILAGADYEQYF. In DNA, the CDR3 is TGTGCCAGCAGTGGGGGGATACTAGCGGGAGCCGACTACGAGCAGTACTTC.